The present entry profiles one TCR beta chain with its context. Clones were sequenced by immunoSEQ multiplex PCR, and TCRdb holds only the in-frame ones, with some missing. The table lists under 70,000 clones, nearly 95% of them singletons, with 0.29% in the top ten. The sample originates from a study of T cell changes during pregnancy in multiple sclerosis. This material consisted of CD4+ T cells from peripheral blood mononuclear cells, taken after pregnancy. This receptor was obtained from a female donor with multiple sclerosis, enrolled in a pregnancy study.

As DNA, the CDR3 is TGTGCCAGCAGTTTCGCTGGGGCGGTGGAGACCCAGTACTTC. It specifies CASSFAGAVETQYF. V and J are TRBV6-5 and TRBJ2-5; perhaps TRBD1 as D (5 bases). CDR3 length equals 14 residues. In germline, CDR1 is MNHEY, CDR2 SVGAGI. Trimming removed 4 bases at V and 5 bases at J, with 14 bases between.